The T cell receptor (beta chain) under discussion was sequenced for a study of blood T cells in healthy people across ages. General study results and limits: Unsorted PBMCs ruled out conclusive naive versus antigen-experienced comparison.

The CDR3 length is 14 residues. CDR1 and CDR2 (germline): SNHLY, FYNNEI. V dropped 6 bases and J dropped 0 bases, with 11 bases sitting between them. A word on this clonotype: The antigen is undetermined.

The second PCR ran about 6 to 12 cycles with a sample-barcoded 5' primer and J-beta primers. Tagging of each cDNA molecule was performed by a template-switch adaptor with 12 random nucleotides. Using its own MiXCR run on the 5' RACE reads, TCRdb lists one record per CDR3 protein. The sample holds under 2,000,000 distinct CDR3 sequences, about 49% seen once. The genes are TRBV2 and TRBJ1-1, with D tentatively TRBD1 (6 bases). This TCR derives from a woman in her thirties or forties in good health. The source material was blood. The CDR3 DNA reads as TGTGCCAGCAGGAACGACAGGTTGAACACTGAAGCTTTCTTT. This encodes CASRNDRLNTEAFF.